This entry lists 12 T cell receptor beta chains sequenced from one sample in a study of a mutant IDH1 vaccine in newly diagnosed glioma. Time point given: baseline, week 1 (first vaccination visit). Specified treatment: pre-vaccination baseline after standard-of-care therapy. The assay was immunoSEQ multiplex PCR, and TCRdb's table has in-frame clones only and misses some. Of 30,000 to 40,000 clones in the sample, 78% were seen once. The sequencing here drew on PBMCs, taken from a glioma patient treated with radiotherapy, temozolomide or both. The receptor source for this set is a man in his forties with glioma. Some clones in this sample may be carry-over from other donors' samples.

The chain employs TRBV9 and TRBJ1-6, with a possible D match to TRBD1 (5 bases). Germline V gene sequence: CDR1 SGDLS, CDR2 YYNGEE. Trimming took off 4 bases at V and 7 bases at J, with 15 bases between the two ends. The CDR3 loop spans 15 amino acids. CDR3 loop: CASSLRSGGNSPLHF. The CDR3 DNA reads as TGTGCCAGCAGCCTCCGGTCTGGGGGGAATTCACCCCTCCACTTT.

The chain joins TRBV5-5 to TRBJ1-1, with D uncertain. The germline V gene encodes CDR1 SGHKS and CDR2 YYEKEE (reference sequence). Trimming pared 3 bases from V and 1 base from J, leaving 7 bases between. The CDR3 covers 13 residues. The CDR3 here is CASSSQGNTEAFF. The CDR3 region has the DNA TGTGCCAGCAGCTCACAAGGGAACACTGAAGCTTTCTTT.

The CDR3 DNA reads TGCGCCAGCAGCTCCCAAACAGGGGGCCCCTGGGACATTCAGTACTTC. The encoded protein is CASSSQTGGPWDIQYF. The chain combines TRBV5-1 with TRBJ2-4; TRBD1 agrees at 9 bases. Germline lookup yields CDR1 SGHRS and CDR2 YFSETQ. CDR3 length: 16 residues. The J segment lost 8 bases and the V segment lost 3 bases, leaving 12 bases of the junction unmatched.

The chain joins TRBV27 to TRBJ2-2; weak D call: TRBD1 (6 bases). Trimming cost V 6 bases and J 7 bases, with 12 bases left between them. The CDR3 has 13 amino acids. In germline, CDR1 is MNHEY, CDR2 SMNVEV (reference sequence). The CDR3 protein is CASRPRGFGELFF. In DNA, the CDR3 is TGTGCCAGCAGACCGAGGGGGTTCGGGGAGCTGTTTTTT.

The CDR3 loop is CATIPGDSYEQYF. The DNA for the CDR3 is TGTGCCACCATACCGGGAGATTCCTACGAGCAGTACTTC. This sequence joins TRBV2 and TRBJ2-7, with TRBD2 as a possible D gene (6 bases). This CDR3 has 13 residues. V gave up 10 bases and J gave up 1 base, with 14 bases separating them. Germline CDR1 SNHLY, CDR2 FYNNEI.

The rearrangement uses TRBV5-1 and TRBJ2-3; 7 bases are shared with TRBD2. The length of the CDR3 is 15 residues. V lost 1 base, J lost 1 base, and 3 bases stayed unmatched. Germline V CDR1 and CDR2: SGHRS, YFSETQ. CDR3 nucleotides: TGCGCCAGCAGCTTGTATGGGGGGGGCACAGATACGCAGTATTTT. Translated: CASSLYGGGTDTQYF.

The CDR3 DNA is TGTGCCAGCAGCTTAGATCATGGGGGCTACACCTTC. This gives the protein CASSLDHGGYTF. The chain carries TRBV7-9 and TRBJ1-2; D unclear. The CDR3 covers 12 residues. CDR1 is SEHNR and CDR2 is FQNEAQ in the germline V gene (reference sequence). With 1 base removed from V and 8 bases from J, the gap between germline ends came to 8 bases.

The chain's CDR3 is CASSLEAEARVGDTEAFF. Here the CDR3 DNA reads TGCGCCAGCAGCTTGGAGGCCGAGGCCAGGGTTGGGGACACTGAAGCTTTCTTT. J is TRBJ1-1 and V is TRBV5-1, with D maybe TRBD1 (5 bases). Germline V lookup: CDR1 SGHRS, CDR2 YFSETQ. The length of the CDR3 is 18 residues. The V end was cut by 0 bases, the J end by 3 bases, with 21 bases between. The full variable domain, completed using reference TRBV5-1 and TRBJ1-1, is KAGVTQTPRYLIKTRGQQVTLSCSPISGHRSVSWYQQTPGQGLQFLFEYFSETQRNKGNFPGRFSGRQFSNSRSEMNVSTLELGDSALYLCASSLEAEARVGDTEAFFGQGTRLTVV.

This rearrangement joins TRBV5-1 to TRBJ2-3, with a tentative D call TRBD1 (5 bases). The CDR3 covers 15 residues. Germline assignment: CDR1 SGHRS and CDR2 YFSETQ. The V and J ends lost 5 bases and 0 bases respectively, with 13 bases between them. Written as DNA, the CDR3 is TGCGCCAGCAGAACTCCCAGGGCTAGCACAGATACGCAGTATTTT. It codes for CASRTPRASTDTQYF.

This chain uses TRBV10-1 with TRBJ2-2; D assignment may be TRBD1 or TRBD2 (6 bases each). V dropped 8 bases and J dropped 0 bases, with 13 bases sitting between them. The CDR3 is 15 residues long. Germline loops: CDR1 WNHNN, CDR2 SYGVQD (reference sequence). CDR3 DNA: TGCGCCAGCGGAGGAGGGGGGCCGAACACCGGGGAGCTGTTTTTT. This sequence encodes CASGGGGPNTGELFF.

The chain combines TRBV5-1 with TRBJ2-2; weak D call: TRBD1 (5 bases). CDR1 is SGHRS and CDR2 is YFSETQ in the germline V gene. The CDR3 sequence is 17 residues long. Between the trimmed V and J ends, which lost 9 bases and 1 base, there was a span of 22 bases. The DNA for the CDR3 is TGCGCCACGACCTTCGGCCGGCAGGGTGGGAACACCGGGGAGCTGTTTTTT. It encodes CATTFGRQGGNTGELFF.

The chain joins TRBV7-9 to TRBJ1-4; no reliable D call. CDR3 length: 15 amino acids. The V gene's germline CDR1 is SEHNR and CDR2 FQNEAQ (reference sequence). V was cut by 5 bases and J by 2 bases, with 12 bases left in between. The CDR3 region has the DNA TGTGCCAGCAGCCCTCTGGGGATGACTAATGAAAAACTGTTTTTT. It encodes CASSPLGMTNEKLFF.